The 18 T cell receptor beta chains listed next were all sequenced from one sample in a study of beta chain features in type 1 diabetes. All of the isolated RNA was reverse transcribed, so expressed TCRB transcripts were sequenced. The table came from immunoSEQ multiplex PCR; TCRdb's copy has only in-frame clones and leaves some out. The sample records about 740,000 clones, around an eighth being singletons. Study-level findings and limits: Among patients with Type 1 diabetes, TCRB CDR3s were moderately but significantly shorter in every one of the four CD4+ subsets.

Which antigens these TCRs recognize remains unknown. Sample: naive CD4+ T cells from blood. These receptor sequences come from a man younger than 30 with type 1 diabetes.

About this clone itself: Other DNA sequences within the sample encode an identical CDR3. This chain uses TRBV30 with TRBJ1-1; no firm D call. The CDR3 loop spans 12 amino acids. With 1 base removed from V and 0 bases from J, the gap between germline ends came to 3 bases. The germline CDR1 and CDR2 sequences are GTSNPN and SVGIG (reference sequence). CDR3 in amino acids: CAWSAVNTEAFF. The CDR3 DNA sequence: TGTGCCTGGAGTGCGGTGAACACTGAAGCTTTCTTT.

The chain uses TRBV30 and TRBJ2-6; D not certain. Germline assignment: CDR1 GTSNPN and CDR2 SVGIG (reference sequence). Trimming shortened V by 1 base and J by 0 bases, and 10 bases separated the two germline ends. The CDR3 is 16 amino acids. Here the CDR3 reads CAWSGSRDSGANVLTF. The CDR3, as DNA: TGTGCCTGGAGTGGAAGTCGTGACTCTGGGGCCAACGTCCTGACTTTC.

This clone was detected a few times. V and J are TRBV14 and TRBJ2-7; D uncertain. Germline CDR1 is SGHDN and CDR2 is FVKESK. The V gene lost 4 bases and the J gene lost 10 bases, with 11 bases spanning the gap. The CDR3 has 11 amino acids. The CDR3 DNA follows: TGTGCCAGCAGCCCCCTGAAGGGTCAGTACTTC. It yields the protein CASSPLKGQYF.

The V and J genes are TRBV30 and TRBJ1-5; a weak D match, TRBD1 (5 bases). V lost 7 bases and J 4 bases, leaving 17 bases between the germline ends. This CDR3 is built from 14 residues. CDR1 GTSNPN and CDR2 SVGIG come from the germline V gene (reference sequence). This CDR3 reads CASDPGQGNQPQHF. The CDR3 DNA sequence: TGTGCCTCGGATCCCGGGCAGGGTAATCAGCCCCAGCATTTT. The complete variable domain, with remaining parts taken from reference TRBV30 and TRBJ1-5, reads SQTIHQWPATLVQPVGSPLSLECTVEGTSNPNLYWYRQAAGRGLQLLFYSVGIGQISSEVPQNLSASRPQDRQFILSSKKLLLSDSGFYLCASDPGQGNQPQHFGDGTRLSIL.

This clone was seen more than once but under ten times. The genes are TRBV28 and TRBJ1-1; D is uncertain. The CDR3 is 13 amino acids. V lost 7 bases and J 3 bases, leaving 12 bases between the germline ends. Per the germline V gene, CDR1 is MDHEN and CDR2 is SYDVKM. The CDR3 DNA reads as TGTGCCAGCAACAGAGGGAGGGACACTGAAGCTTTCTTT. Amino acid sequence: CASNRGRDTEAFF.

The chain has TRBV20-1 and TRBJ1-1; D may be TRBD1 (6 bases). With 3 bases removed from V and 9 bases from J, the gap between germline ends came to 11 bases. Germline CDR1 DFQATT, CDR2 SNEGSKA (reference sequence). CDR3 length: 11 residues. The CDR3 is CSASLQGKAFF. The CDR3 coding sequence is TGCAGTGCTAGCTTACAGGGCAAAGCTTTCTTT.

The V gene is TRBV18, the J gene TRBJ1-1; perhaps TRBD1 as D (5 bases). Trimming took 3 bases from V and 2 from J, leaving 13 bases between them. Looked up from germline, CDR1 is KGHSH and CDR2 is LQKENI. The CDR3 extends over 15 amino acids. CDR3 nucleotides: TGTGCCAGCTCACCGGGGACCGAGGGAAACACTGAAGCTTTCTTT. Translated, it gives CASSPGTEGNTEAFF.

In this sample, this clone turned up a few times. One junction end does not reproduce the germline sequence, and a read error may be involved. The chain uses TRBV2 and TRBJ2-5; D possibly uses TRBD1 or TRBD2 (5 bases each). Germline CDR1 SNHLY, CDR2 FYNNEI. CDR3 size: 13 residues. DNA of the CDR3: TGTGCCGGCAGTGAAACGGGACGAGAGACCCAGTACTTC. Amino acid sequence: CAGSETGRETQYF.

A few counts support this clone. The same CDR3 arises from other DNA sequences in this sample as well. V and J are TRBV20-1 and TRBJ2-3; D is unresolved. The CDR3 has 11 amino acids. V gave up 3 bases and J gave up 2 bases, with 3 bases separating them. Germline V gene lookup returns CDR1 DFQATT and CDR2 SNEGSKA (reference sequence). This CDR3 reads CSASPTDTQYF. Here the CDR3 DNA reads TGCAGTGCTAGTCCCACAGATACGCAGTATTTT.

The chain employs TRBV9 and TRBJ1-6; D possibly corresponds to TRBD1 (5 bases). This CDR3 is built from 15 residues. The V end was cut by 3 bases, the J end by 0 bases, with 7 bases between. Per the germline V gene, CDR1 is SGDLS and CDR2 is YYNGEE. The DNA for the CDR3 is TGTGCCAGCAGCGCAGGGAGCTCCTATAATTCACCCCTCCACTTT. Translation gives CASSAGSSYNSPLHF.

This chain joins TRBV19 and TRBJ2-5; 8 bases match TRBD2. Trimming at V came to 1 base and at J to 2 bases, leaving 6 bases not matched to a gene. The CDR3 runs 16 residues. CDR1 LNHDA and CDR2 SQIVND come from the germline V gene (reference sequence). CDR3 amino acids: CASSIVGTRGQETQYF. The CDR3 coding sequence is TGTGCCAGTAGTATAGTTGGGACTAGGGGGCAAGAGACCCAGTACTTC.

This clone has a handful of counts. The chain couples TRBV10-2 to TRBJ1-6, with a weak D call TRBD1 (6 bases). With 5 bases removed from V and 5 bases from J, the gap between germline ends came to 10 bases. The germline V gene encodes CDR1 WSHSY and CDR2 SAAADI. This CDR3 has 14 residues. CDR3 loop: CASSPGQNNSPLHF. The DNA of the CDR3 is TGCGCCAGCAGTCCGGGACAAAATAATTCACCCCTCCACTTT.

A few counts support this clone. The J gene is TRBJ1-1, the V gene TRBV30; no reliable D call. The CDR3 runs to 12 residues. Trimming shortened V by 8 bases and J by 1 base, and 11 bases separated the two germline ends. CDR1 and CDR2 from the germline V gene are GTSNPN and SVGIG (reference sequence). The CDR3, as DNA: TGTGCCACATTGCGGGGGAACACTGAAGCTTTCTTT. Protein: CATLRGNTEAFF.

A few counts support this clone. This chain links TRBV30 with TRBJ2-1; D is uncertain. Per the germline V gene, CDR1 is GTSNPN and CDR2 is SVGIG (reference sequence). The CDR3 length is 13 residues. V lost 6 bases, J lost 6 bases, and 15 bases lay in between. CDR3 protein: CACSSRFFNEQFF. CDR3 DNA: TGTGCCTGTTCTTCTCGTTTCTTCAATGAGCAGTTCTTC. The full variable domain, in which reference TRBV30 and TRBJ2-1 provide the parts outside the CDR3, is SQTIHQWPATLVQPVGSPLSLECTVEGTSNPNLYWYRQAAGRGLQLLFYSVGIGQISSEVPQNLSASRPQDRQFILSSKKLLLSDSGFYLCACSSRFFNEQFFGPGTRLTVL.

V gene TRBV6-1 combines with J gene TRBJ2-7; TRBD2 aligns across 11 bases. The CDR3 spans 15 residues. The V segment lost 4 bases and the J segment 2 bases; nucleotides outside the gene matches: 4. CDR1 is MNHNS and CDR2 is SASEGT in the germline V gene. Here the CDR3 DNA reads TGTGCCAGCAGTGGACTAGCGGGGACGACCTACGAGCAGTACTTC. Its protein product is CASSGLAGTTYEQYF.

This clone was seen more than once but under ten times. J is TRBJ1-3 and V is TRBV7-9; D is perhaps TRBD1 (5 bases). The ends were cut back, 1 base at V and 1 base at J, with 11 bases in the middle. The CDR3 is made up of 16 amino acids. Germline lookup yields CDR1 SEHNR and CDR2 FQNEAQ (reference sequence). The CDR3 nucleotides are TGTGCCAGCAGCTTAGTCGGGACGCCTTCTGGAAACACCATATATTTT. It specifies CASSLVGTPSGNTIYF.

The table lists this clone with a few counts. The chain recombines TRBV5-4 with TRBJ2-3; TRBD2 matches 11 bases. Germline V CDR1 and CDR2: SGHNT, YYREEE (reference sequence). The CDR3 loop spans 16 amino acids. V was pared by 1 base and J by 4 bases, with 5 bases of the junction left unmatched. The CDR3 loop is CASSLTSGGPPDTQYF. Written as DNA, the CDR3 is TGTGCCAGCAGCTTGACTAGCGGGGGCCCTCCAGATACGCAGTATTTT.

This rearrangement joins TRBV13 to TRBJ1-1; no reliable D call. There are 13 residues in the CDR3. Trimming took off 5 bases at V and 3 bases at J, with 10 bases between the two ends. The germline gives CDR1 PRHDT, CDR2 FYEKMQ (reference sequence). CDR3 residues: CASSLTVDTEAFF. Here the CDR3 DNA reads TGTGCCAGCAGCCTTACAGTTGACACTGAAGCTTTCTTT.